This TCR beta chain stems from a study of breast tumors, draining lymph nodes, adjacent tissues. This clonotype was counted ten times or more. TCRdb used MiXCR to reprocess the multiplex PCR reads, holding one entry per CDR3 protein. The repertoire holds roughly 120,000 distinct CDR3 sequences, with around 20% as singletons. The CDR3 extends over 16 amino acids. Trimming removed 3 bases from V and 0 bases from J, with 14 bases in between. CDR1 DFQATT and CDR2 SNEGSKA come from the germline V gene (reference sequence). The lymph nodes were axillary draining lymph nodes from breast cancer patients. The sample consisted of axillary lymph node tissue. The sequence came from a female donor with breast cancer. Some clones in this sample may be carry-over from other donors' samples. The gene calls are TRBV20-1 and TRBJ1-4; D not resolved. Here the CDR3 reads CSASTEAHATNEKLFF. The CDR3 DNA is TGCAGTGCTAGCACGGAGGCCCACGCAACTAATGAAAAACTGTTTTTT.